These 30 T cell receptor beta chains originate from one sample sequenced in a study of identical twins. TCRdb processed the 5' RACE reads anew with MiXCR; each CDR3 protein has one entry. Altogether some 460,000 distinct CDR3 sequences are present, 12% to 15% being singletons, with the ten largest covering roughly 0.5%. This sample was shared with a second study, whose subject was yellow fever vaccine responses in identical twins.

The specimen was CD4+ T cells sorted from blood. The receptors shown here come from a woman between 18 and 29 years old in good health.

This clonotype was observed a few times. The chain has TRBV24-1 and TRBJ2-1; TRBD2 agrees at 7 bases. Per the germline V gene, CDR1 is KGHDR and CDR2 is SFDVKD. With V trimmed by 2 bases and J by 8 bases, 8 bases remained unmatched. This CDR3 region has 15 residues. The CDR3 DNA reads TGTGCCACCAGTGATTCCTCTCAAGGGAGGGATGAGCAGTTCTTC. Protein product: CATSDSSQGRDEQFF.

The chain has TRBV2 and TRBJ2-1; 7 positions agree with TRBD2. V dropped 6 bases and J dropped 2; count of bases not matched to a gene: 1. This CDR3 is 13 amino acids long. Germline assignment: CDR1 SNHLY and CDR2 FYNNEI. CDR3 bases: TGTGCCAGCAGGAGCGGGACCTACAATGAGCAGTTCTTC. Translated, it gives CASRSGTYNEQFF. The variable domain in full, with the rest retrieved from reference TRBV2 and TRBJ2-1, is EPEVTQTPSHQVTQMGQEVILRCVPISNHLYFYWYRQILGQKVEFLVSFYNNEISEKSEIFDDQFSVERPDGSNFTLKIRSTKLEDSAMYFCASRSGTYNEQFFGPGTRLTVL.

This clonotype was picked up many times. The chain recombines TRBV27 with TRBJ1-1; possibly TRBD1 for D (5 bases). The germline CDR1 and CDR2 sequences are MNHEY and SMNVEV (reference sequence). The CDR3 consists of 15 residues. Trimming stripped 3 bases from V and 3 bases from J, with 14 bases between. In DNA, the CDR3 is TGTGCCAGCAGTTTGGAGGGGAGTAGATACACTGAAGCTTTCTTT. Translation: CASSLEGSRYTEAFF.

This chain connects TRBV20-1 to TRBJ1-1; no firm D call. This CDR3 has 14 amino acids. Germline loops: CDR1 DFQATT, CDR2 SNEGSKA (reference sequence). The germline V and J ends were trimmed by 3 bases and 1 base, with 12 bases remaining between them. CDR3: CSASLRQRNTEAFF. CDR3 DNA: TGCAGTGCTAGTTTGCGGCAGAGGAACACTGAAGCTTTCTTT.

This clonotype was seen a few times. The genes are TRBV7-2 and TRBJ2-7; 9 bases fit TRBD2. CDR3 size: 15 residues. V was clipped by 1 base and J by 8 bases; unmatched bases: 9. Per the germline V gene, CDR1 is SGHTA and CDR2 is FQGNSA. In DNA, the CDR3 is TGTGCCAGCAGCTTAGGGGGACTAGCCCCACCCAAGCAGTACTTC. Its translation is CASSLGGLAPPKQYF. Full variable domain (remainder filled in from reference TRBV7-2 and TRBJ2-7): GAGVSQSPSNKVTEKGKDVELRCDPISGHTALYWYRQSLGQGLEFLIYFQGNSAPDKSGLPSDRFSAERTGGSVSTLTIQRTQQEDSAVYLCASSLGGLAPPKQYFGPGTRLTVT.

The V and J genes are TRBV7-2 and TRBJ2-3; tentatively, D is TRBD2 (6 bases). The germline gives CDR1 SGHTA, CDR2 FQGNSA. V was trimmed by 8 bases and J by 3 bases, leaving 18 bases between them. CDR3 size: 15 residues. The CDR3 coding sequence is TGTGCCAGCCACCAGGGCGGAGGGAGGACAGATACGCAGTATTTT. Protein: CASHQGGGRTDTQYF.

There are many counts of this clonotype. This chain links TRBV4-1 with TRBJ2-2; D uncertain. Trimming took 4 bases from V and 1 from J, leaving 4 bases between them. This CDR3 is built from 13 residues. In germline, CDR1 is MGHRA, CDR2 YSYEKL. The CDR3 region is CASSRGNTGELFF. DNA of the CDR3: TGCGCCAGCAGCCGGGGGAACACCGGGGAGCTGTTTTTT.

This chain joins TRBV5-1 and TRBJ1-2; TRBD1 is a possible D gene (5 bases). This CDR3 comprises 13 residues. Trimming stripped 5 bases from V and 8 bases from J, with 16 bases between. The germline V gene has CDR1 SGHRS and CDR2 YFSETQ. This chain's CDR3 is CASSLQSEGGYTF. The CDR3, as DNA: TGCGCCAGCAGTCTACAGTCCGAGGGGGGCTACACCTTC. The whole variable domain, remainder taken from reference TRBV5-1 and TRBJ1-2, is KAGVTQTPRYLIKTRGQQVTLSCSPISGHRSVSWYQQTPGQGLQFLFEYFSETQRNKGNFPGRFSGRQFSNSRSEMNVSTLELGDSALYLCASSLQSEGGYTFGSGTRLTVV.

V usage is TRBV5-1 and J usage is TRBJ1-4; TRBD1 is a possible D gene (5 bases). Between the trimmed V and J ends, which lost 3 bases and 5 bases, there was a span of 5 bases. Germline loops: CDR1 SGHRS, CDR2 YFSETQ. This CDR3 has 12 residues. As DNA, the CDR3 is TGCGCCAGCAGCTGGGGGAATGAAAAACTGTTTTTT. Protein: CASSWGNEKLFF.

This clonotype came up a few times. V usage is TRBV6-1 and J usage is TRBJ2-5; 7 positions match TRBD2. CDR3 size: 14 residues. The germline V gene has CDR1 MNHNS and CDR2 SASEGT. The V and J ends lost 6 bases and 2 bases, in that order; junction bases with no gene match: 6. CDR3 DNA: TGTGCCAGCAGCGGGGGACTATGGCAAGAGACCCAGTACTTC. Translation gives CASSGGLWQETQYF.

This clonotype was found a few times. V is TRBV3-1 and J is TRBJ1-5, with D possibly matching TRBD1 (6 bases). Trimming shortened V by 3 bases and J by 3 bases, and 9 bases separated the two germline ends. CDR1 and CDR2 from the germline V gene are LGHDT and YNNKEL (reference sequence). The CDR3 is made up of 14 amino acids. Here the CDR3 reads CASSQNRANQPQHF. The CDR3 region has the DNA TGTGCCAGCAGCCAGAACAGGGCCAATCAGCCCCAGCATTTT.

V gene TRBV20-1 combines with J gene TRBJ2-1; the D call may be TRBD1 or TRBD2 (5 bases each). Germline V lookup: CDR1 DFQATT, CDR2 SNEGSKA (reference sequence). The CDR3 contains 15 residues. The V end lost 1 base, the J end lost 4 bases, and 14 bases lay between the germline ends. CDR3 region: CSARGPGRIYNEQFF. In DNA, the CDR3 is TGCAGTGCTAGAGGGCCGGGACGGATTTACAATGAGCAGTTCTTC.

This clonotype was found many times. The chain has TRBV5-1 and TRBJ2-1, with D possibly matching TRBD1 (6 bases). CDR1 and CDR2 from the germline V gene are SGHRS and YFSETQ. CDR3 length: 16 amino acids. Trimming took off 0 bases at V and 9 bases at J, with 19 bases between the two ends. The CDR3 sequence: CASSLGPRQGSGEQFF. In DNA form, the CDR3 reads TGCGCCAGCAGCTTGGGTCCTCGGCAGGGGTCAGGTGAGCAGTTCTTC.

The chain links TRBV27 to TRBJ2-7, with 7 bases identical to TRBD1. Germline loops: CDR1 MNHEY, CDR2 SMNVEV (reference sequence). This CDR3 spans 15 amino acids. The V segment lost 5 bases and the J segment 6 bases; nucleotides outside the gene matches: 13. CDR3 region: CASSGTAYPNGEQYF. CDR3 in DNA: TGTGCCAGCAGTGGGACAGCCTACCCTAATGGCGAGCAGTACTTC.

The chain recombines TRBV12-3 or TRBV12-4 with TRBJ2-2, with 10 nucleotides matching TRBD1. CDR3 length: 14 amino acids. V was clipped by 7 bases and J by 6 bases; unmatched bases: 5. The CDR3 DNA is TGTGCCAGCACCTGGACAGGGGGATCCGGGGAGCTGTTTTTT. It yields the protein CASTWTGGSGELFF.

This clonotype showed up many times. This chain connects TRBV7-8 to TRBJ1-2, with D unresolved. Germline V gene lookup returns CDR1 SGHVS and CDR2 FQNEAQ. The V gene lost 5 bases and the J gene lost 2 bases, with 12 bases spanning the gap. The CDR3 extends over 14 amino acids. CDR3 sequence reads: CASSPMAPNYGYTF. Written as DNA, the CDR3 is TGTGCCAGCAGCCCCATGGCCCCCAACTATGGCTACACCTTC.

This clonotype has at least ten counts. The chain recombines TRBV12-3 or TRBV12-4 with TRBJ2-2; possible D gene TRBD2, 6 bases. The CDR3 runs 16 residues. V was clipped by 3 bases and J by 2 bases, with 13 bases between them. CDR3 sequence (DNA): TGTGCCAGCAGTTTTAGTCCGGGAGTCAACACCGGGGAGCTGTTTTTT. It encodes CASSFSPGVNTGELFF.

The gene calls are TRBV2 and TRBJ2-1; 7 positions agree with TRBD2. J lost 5 bases, V lost 4 bases, and 5 bases had no gene match. The CDR3 is 14 residues long. Germline values: CDR1 SNHLY, CDR2 FYNNEI. The CDR3 nucleotides are TGTGCCAGCAGTGCCCAGCGGGACCACAATGAGCAGTTCTTC. As protein: CASSAQRDHNEQFF.

The V gene is TRBV9, the J gene TRBJ2-3, with D possibly TRBD2 on 5 matching bases. The V end was cut by 3 bases, the J end by 0 bases, with 26 bases between. From germline, CDR1 is SGDLS and CDR2 YYNGEE. This CDR3 has 20 amino acids. Written as DNA, the CDR3 is TGTGCCAGCAGCGCCAGAGCCTCCCCAGTTGAGCGGCTTAGCACAGATACGCAGTATTTT. Residues: CASSARASPVERLSTDTQYF.

The sample holds a few counts of this clonotype. Here the CDR3 DNA reads TGTGCCAGCACCTTGGTCGGACTAGCGGGAGGAGGACTGGCAGATACGCAGTATTTT. Translating it yields CASTLVGLAGGGLADTQYF. The chain combines TRBV21-1 with TRBJ2-3; the table's D gene call, TRBD2, was not cross checked with the DNA. TRBV21-1 has pseudogene status. The CDR3 consists of 19 residues.

This clonotype was detected once. V usage is TRBV20-1 and J usage is TRBJ2-7; TRBD1 might be the D (7 bases). Germline values: CDR1 DFQATT, CDR2 SNEGSKA (reference sequence). The V and J ends lost 5 bases and 4 bases respectively, with 24 bases between them. This CDR3 is 16 amino acids long. CDR3 sequence: CSADIRGGTEPYEQYF. The CDR3 DNA sequence: TGCAGTGCTGATATCCGAGGCGGGACAGAGCCATACGAGCAGTACTTC.

This clonotype has only a few counts. The rearrangement joins TRBV20-1 to TRBJ2-6; 7 bases align to TRBD1. CDR1 is DFQATT, CDR2 SNEGSKA, per germline (reference sequence). The CDR3 covers 14 residues. Trimming cost V 6 bases and J 2 bases; bases outside gene matches: 4. CDR3 in DNA: TGCAGTGCCAACAGGGGTGCTGGGGCCAACGTCCTGACTTTC. It codes for CSANRGAGANVLTF.

In this sample, this clonotype turned up a few times. The chain couples TRBV28 to TRBJ2-1; unclear D gene. Trimming cost V 2 bases and J 6 bases, with 17 bases left between them. Germline assignment: CDR1 MDHEN and CDR2 SYDVKM. The CDR3 is made up of 16 amino acids. As DNA, the CDR3 is TGTGCCAGCAGTTTAATTGGGTTAATAGATTCCAATGAGCAGTTCTTC. It encodes CASSLIGLIDSNEQFF.

The V and J genes are TRBV9 and TRBJ2-7; possible D gene TRBD2, 7 bases. The CDR3 length is 14 residues. Looked up from germline, CDR1 is SGDLS and CDR2 is YYNGEE. V was pared by 6 bases and J by 0 bases, with 13 bases between. The CDR3 DNA reads TGTGCCAGCAACCGGGGGGCCTACTCCTACGAGCAGTACTTC. Its translation is CASNRGAYSYEQYF.

The chain employs TRBV9 and TRBJ2-5, with D hard to call. The V and J ends lost 1 base and 5 bases respectively, with 18 bases between them. The CDR3 is 16 amino acids. Germline V gene lookup returns CDR1 SGDLS and CDR2 YYNGEE. The CDR3 nucleotides read TGTGCCAGCAGCGTATTGTCCGGAACCCTTGGGGAGACCCAGTACTTC. Amino acids: CASSVLSGTLGETQYF.

The table lists this clonotype with a few counts. The chain couples TRBV5-1 to TRBJ2-7; 11 bases map to TRBD1. The CDR3 has 16 amino acids. V lost 5 bases to trimming and J lost 6 bases; unmatched junction nucleotides: 13. Germline values: CDR1 SGHRS, CDR2 YFSETQ. CDR3 sequence reads: CASRGGMDRGPSEQYF. The CDR3 DNA follows: TGCGCCAGCAGGGGGGGAATGGACAGGGGGCCATCCGAGCAGTACTTC. Full variable domain (missing parts from reference TRBV5-1 and TRBJ2-7): KAGVTQTPRYLIKTRGQQVTLSCSPISGHRSVSWYQQTPGQGLQFLFEYFSETQRNKGNFPGRFSGRQFSNSRSEMNVSTLELGDSALYLCASRGGMDRGPSEQYFGPGTRLTVT.

The V and J genes are TRBV7-6 and TRBJ2-2, with 7 bases that match TRBD2. This CDR3 has 16 amino acids. Germline V gene data show CDR1 as SGHVS and CDR2 as FNYEAQ. V dropped 3 bases and J dropped 2; count of bases not matched to a gene: 6. The CDR3 DNA reads TGTGCCAGCAGCTTTCAACTAGCGAGTAACACCGGGGAGCTGTTTTTT. It codes for CASSFQLASNTGELFF.

The chain carries TRBV18 and TRBJ2-3, with D possibly called TRBD1 or TRBD2 (5 bases each). There are 15 residues in the CDR3. The V and J ends lost 2 bases and 4 bases respectively, with 13 bases between them. Germline lookup yields CDR1 KGHSH and CDR2 LQKENI. The DNA for the CDR3 is TGTGCCAGCTCACCAGCTAGCCAGGGACCAGATACGCAGTATTTT. It is translated as CASSPASQGPDTQYF.

This clonotype was detected only a few times. The rearrangement uses TRBV7-2 and TRBJ2-3; tentatively, D is TRBD2 (6 bases). CDR1 is SGHTA, CDR2 FQGNSA, per germline. The CDR3 contains 14 residues. V lost 4 bases and J lost 2, with 10 bases in between. The CDR3 DNA is TGTGCCAGCAGCTCTGGACTATACACAGATACGCAGTATTTT. Protein sequence: CASSSGLYTDTQYF.

The rearrangement links TRBV12-3 or TRBV12-4 to TRBJ2-1; TRBD2 agrees at 12 bases. The CDR3 totals 16 residues. With V trimmed by 6 bases and J by 3 bases, 6 bases remained unmatched. This CDR3 reads CASSLLAGGGYNEQFF. The DNA for the CDR3 is TGTGCCAGCAGCCTGCTAGCGGGGGGGGGCTACAATGAGCAGTTCTTC.